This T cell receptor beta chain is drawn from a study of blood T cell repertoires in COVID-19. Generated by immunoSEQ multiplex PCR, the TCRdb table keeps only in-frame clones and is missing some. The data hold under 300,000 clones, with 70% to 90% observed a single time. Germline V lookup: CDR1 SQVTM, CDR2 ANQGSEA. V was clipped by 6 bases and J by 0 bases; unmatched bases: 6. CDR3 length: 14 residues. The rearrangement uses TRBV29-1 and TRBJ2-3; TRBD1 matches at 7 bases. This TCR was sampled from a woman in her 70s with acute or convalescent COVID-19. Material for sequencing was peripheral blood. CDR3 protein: CSVAYRGSTDTQYF. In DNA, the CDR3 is TGCAGCGTCGCCTACAGGGGTAGCACAGATACGCAGTATTTT.